The next 22 T cell receptor beta chains were all read from a single sample in a study of CD8 T cells in Susac syndrome. Reverse transcription of 0.5 to 1 ug RNA was performed with random hexamers. TCRdb itself ran the immunoSEQ multiplex PCR reads through MiXCR, one entry per CDR3 protein. The data hold about 130,000 distinct CDR3 sequences, with more than 75% observed a single time. Sequencing input: CD8+ T cells from PBMCs. The receptors were gathered from a human donor with multiple sclerosis.

The chain joins TRBV9 to TRBJ2-7, with D possibly matching TRBD2 (6 bases). V gave up 5 bases and J gave up 4 bases, with 16 bases separating them. CDR3 length: 14 residues. Germline V gene lookup returns CDR1 SGDLS and CDR2 YYNGEE. The CDR3 region is CASSTGDFEYEQYF. The CDR3 bases are TGTGCCAGCAGTACGGGGGACTTCGAATACGAGCAGTACTTC.

The J gene is TRBJ1-2, the V gene TRBV28; 9 nucleotides match TRBD1. Per germline, CDR1 MDHEN and CDR2 SYDVKM. The CDR3 consists of 13 residues. The V segment lost 7 bases and the J segment 8 bases; nucleotides outside the gene matches: 8. CDR3 bases: TGTGCCAGCATACAGGGGGCGCCGGAAGGCTACACCTTC. Translation gives CASIQGAPEGYTF.

The rearrangement joins TRBV7-9 to TRBJ2-7; no clear D. The CDR3 spans 11 residues. Trimming left V 2 bases short and J 6 bases short, with 5 bases between. CDR1 is SEHNR and CDR2 is FQNEAQ in the germline V gene (reference sequence). The CDR3 region is CASSLMGEQYF. The CDR3 DNA is TGTGCCAGCAGCTTAATGGGCGAGCAGTACTTC.

V is TRBV4-1 and J is TRBJ2-7; weak D call: TRBD2 (5 bases). V lost 4 bases, J lost 5 bases, and 18 bases lay in between. The CDR3 totals 15 residues. CDR1 and CDR2 from the germline V gene are MGHRA and YSYEKL. CDR3 loop: CASSRRLISDNEQYF. CDR3 DNA: TGCGCCAGCAGCCGGAGGTTAATTAGCGACAACGAGCAGTACTTC.

This clonotype was detected only a few times. The genes are TRBV6-1 and TRBJ2-1; D is undetermined. This CDR3 has 15 amino acids. V dropped 5 bases and J dropped 6 bases, with 17 bases sitting between them. Germline V CDR1 and CDR2: MNHNS, SASEGT. The chain's CDR3 is CASSKTGTSGNEQFF. In DNA, the CDR3 is TGTGCCAGCAGTAAGACTGGCACCTCTGGCAATGAGCAGTTCTTC.

CDR3: CASSSQPLGPSSNQPQHF. The CDR3 coding sequence is TGTGCCAGCAGTTCCCAGCCGTTGGGACCCAGTAGCAATCAGCCCCAGCATTTT. The V gene is TRBV27, the J gene TRBJ1-5; perhaps TRBD1 as D (5 bases). Germline V CDR1 and CDR2: MNHEY, SMNVEV (reference sequence). This CDR3 has 18 amino acids. V lost 4 bases to trimming and J lost 0 bases, with 19 bases between them.

In its sample, this clonotype was seen once. This chain connects TRBV24-1 to TRBJ2-2; D gene unclear. In germline, CDR1 is KGHDR, CDR2 SFDVKD. Trimming took off 1 base at V and 5 bases at J, with 10 bases between the two ends. The CDR3 is made up of 15 amino acids. The CDR3: CATSDFPLPTGELFF. CDR3 coding DNA: TGTGCCACCAGTGATTTCCCACTCCCTACCGGGGAGCTGTTTTTT.

This clonotype was recorded only once. The gene calls are TRBV12-3 or TRBV12-4 and TRBJ1-2; D remains unclear. V shed 4 bases and J shed 5 bases, with 14 bases lying between them. This CDR3 region has 14 residues. DNA of the CDR3: TGTGCCAGCAGTTCCCCCTTGACTTGGTATGGCTACACCTTC. Translating it yields CASSSPLTWYGYTF.

The chain joins TRBV20-1 to TRBJ2-7; 11 bases line up with TRBD2. V lost 5 bases, J lost 0 bases, and 12 bases stayed unmatched. Germline CDR1 and CDR2: DFQATT and SNEGSKA (reference sequence). The CDR3 has 17 residues. The CDR3 DNA is TGCAGTGCTTTCGAACTCTCTAGCGGGAGGAGCTCCTACGAGCAGTACTTC. Amino acids: CSAFELSSGRSSYEQYF.

This clonotype was counted a few times. This rearrangement joins TRBV27 to TRBJ2-7; D remains ambiguous. The CDR3 runs 11 residues. The V end was cut by 4 bases, the J end by 3 bases, with 4 bases between. The V gene's germline CDR1 is MNHEY and CDR2 SMNVEV (reference sequence). The CDR3 nucleotides read TGTGCCAGCAGTTCCAACTACGAGCAGTACTTC. This translates into CASSSNYEQYF.

This chain connects TRBV3-1 to TRBJ2-5; D is undetermined. This CDR3 spans 14 amino acids. The germline CDR1 and CDR2 sequences are LGHDT and YNNKEL (reference sequence). V lost 1 base to trimming and J lost 4 bases, with 10 bases between them. CDR3 nucleotide sequence: TGTGCCAGCAGCCAAGTTCAGGCTGGAGAGACCCAGTACTTC. It yields the protein CASSQVQAGETQYF.

Regarding this clonotype: The junction departs from the called germline gene at one end, perhaps through a read error. The gene calls are TRBV10-3 and TRBJ2-1; D uncertain. CDR3 size: 12 residues. The germline V gene encodes CDR1 ENHRY and CDR2 SYGVKD. In DNA, the CDR3 is TGTGCCATCAGTGAGTCGGGGAATGGGCAGTTCTTC. Its translation is CAISESGNGQFF.

This chain joins TRBV6-5 and TRBJ1-1; the D gene is possibly TRBD1 (5 bases). CDR1 and CDR2 (germline): MNHEY, SVGAGI. This CDR3 is built from 13 residues. Trimming left V 7 bases short and J 5 bases short, with 14 bases between. The CDR3 region is CASTMGGDTEAFF. Written as DNA, the CDR3 is TGTGCCAGCACCATGGGGGGGGATACTGAAGCTTTCTTT.

The V call is TRBV5-4, the J call TRBJ2-5; the D gene is possibly TRBD1 (5 bases). Germline lookup yields CDR1 SGHNT and CDR2 YYREEE (reference sequence). The CDR3 length is 11 residues. V shed 7 bases and J shed 7 bases, with 11 bases lying between them. The CDR3 loop reads CASWQGGTQYF. The DNA for the CDR3 is TGTGCCAGCTGGCAGGGTGGGACCCAGTACTTC.

V and J are TRBV11-2 and TRBJ2-6; D uncertain. The CDR3 spans 12 residues. The germline V and J ends were trimmed by 5 bases and 6 bases, with 5 bases remaining between them. Germline V gene sequence: CDR1 SGHAT, CDR2 FQNNGV. For the CDR3, the DNA is TGTGCCAGCAGCGGAGTGGCCAACGTCCTGACTTTC. Its translation is CASSGVANVLTF.

The chain carries TRBV4-2 and TRBJ2-7; TRBD1 agrees at 7 bases. Trimming cost V 7 bases and J 5 bases; bases outside gene matches: 5. Germline V gene sequence: CDR1 LGHNA, CDR2 YNFKEQ. CDR3 size: 12 residues. Written as DNA, the CDR3 is TGTGCCAGCAAGGGGGCTGGGGACGAGCAGTACTTC. Its protein product is CASKGAGDEQYF.

The J gene is TRBJ1-2, the V gene TRBV12-5; the D gene is possibly TRBD1 (5 bases). Germline assignment: CDR1 LGHNT and CDR2 FRNRAP. The V end lost 1 base, the J end lost 6 bases, and 12 bases lay between the germline ends. The CDR3 contains 14 residues. CDR3 sequence: CASGLEPGRHGYTF. Here the CDR3 DNA reads TGTGCTAGTGGTTTGGAGCCAGGGAGGCATGGCTACACCTTC.

The sample holds one count of this clonotype. The chain couples TRBV4-1 to TRBJ1-1; D is uncertain. The CDR3 sequence is 15 residues long. Germline lookup yields CDR1 MGHRA and CDR2 YSYEKL. Trimming shortened V by 0 bases and J by 1 base, and 9 bases separated the two germline ends. This chain's CDR3 is CASSQDTGENTEAFF. CDR3 in DNA: TGCGCCAGCAGCCAAGATACGGGAGAGAACACTGAAGCTTTCTTT.

J is TRBJ1-1 and V is TRBV9; tentative D call: TRBD1 (5 bases). Trimming took 3 bases from V and 2 from J, leaving 14 bases between them. CDR3 length: 15 residues. Per germline, CDR1 SGDLS and CDR2 YYNGEE. CDR3 protein: CASSAPGTANTEAFF. The CDR3 DNA is TGTGCCAGCAGCGCCCCCGGGACGGCCAACACTGAAGCTTTCTTT. Full variable domain (remainder filled in from reference TRBV9 and TRBJ1-1): DSGVTQTPKHLITATGQRVTLRCSPRSGDLSVYWYQQSLDQGLQFLIQYYNGEERAKGNILERFSAQQFPDLHSELNLSSLELGDSALYFCASSAPGTANTEAFFGQGTRLTVV.

The J gene is TRBJ1-1, the V gene TRBV6-5; no clear D gene. Germline V gene data show CDR1 as MNHEY and CDR2 as SVGAGI. Trimming pared 2 bases from V and 6 bases from J, leaving 7 bases between. The CDR3 extends over 12 amino acids. The CDR3 here is CASSYLGAEAFF. The CDR3 nucleotides read TGTGCCAGCAGTTACCTGGGCGCTGAAGCTTTCTTT.

The chain recombines TRBV7-8 with TRBJ1-5; D is unclear. The CDR3 sequence is 13 residues long. V gave up 3 bases and J gave up 6 bases, with 9 bases separating them. Germline CDR1 SGHVS, CDR2 FQNEAQ. The CDR3 spells CASSFEITQPQHF. The CDR3 DNA follows: TGTGCCAGCAGCTTCGAAATCACTCAGCCCCAGCATTTT.

V gene TRBV7-9 combines with J gene TRBJ2-6, with D maybe TRBD1 (5 bases). Germline V CDR1 and CDR2: SEHNR, FQNEAQ (reference sequence). The CDR3 contains 18 residues. Between the trimmed V and J ends, which lost 5 bases and 0 bases, there was a span of 17 bases. Here the CDR3 reads CASSHSFVGVSGANVLTF. The CDR3 DNA sequence: TGTGCCAGCAGCCACAGTTTTGTAGGGGTCTCTGGGGCCAACGTCCTGACTTTC.